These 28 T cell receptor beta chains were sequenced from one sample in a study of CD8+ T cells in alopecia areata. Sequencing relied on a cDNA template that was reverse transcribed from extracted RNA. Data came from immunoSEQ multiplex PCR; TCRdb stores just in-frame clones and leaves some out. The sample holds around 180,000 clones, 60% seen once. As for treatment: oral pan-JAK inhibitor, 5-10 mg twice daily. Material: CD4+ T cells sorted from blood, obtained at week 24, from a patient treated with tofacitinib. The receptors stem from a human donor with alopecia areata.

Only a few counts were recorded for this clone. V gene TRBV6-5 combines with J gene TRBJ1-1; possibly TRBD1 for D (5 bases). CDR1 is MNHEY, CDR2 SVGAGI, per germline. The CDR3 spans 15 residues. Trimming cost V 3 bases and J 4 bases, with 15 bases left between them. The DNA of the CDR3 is TGTGCCAGCAGTTATGAGGCCAGGGTATCCACTGAAGCTTTCTTT. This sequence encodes CASSYEARVSTEAFF.

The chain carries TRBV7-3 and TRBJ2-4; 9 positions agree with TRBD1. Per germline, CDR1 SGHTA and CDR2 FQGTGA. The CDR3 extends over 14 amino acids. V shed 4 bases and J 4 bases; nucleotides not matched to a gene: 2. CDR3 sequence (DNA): TGTGCCAGCAGCTCGGGACAGGGAAAAAACATTCAGTACTTC. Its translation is CASSSGQGKNIQYF.

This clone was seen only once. CDR3 loop: CAWGTQGPGETQYF. The CDR3 DNA is TGTGCCTGGGGGACCCAGGGCCCAGGAGAGACCCAGTACTTC. The chain is built from TRBV30 and TRBJ2-5; TRBD1 or TRBD2 may be the D gene (5 bases each). Trimming removed 5 bases from V and 4 bases from J, with 17 bases in between. The CDR3 contains 14 residues. Germline V lookup: CDR1 GTSNPN, CDR2 SVGIG (reference sequence).

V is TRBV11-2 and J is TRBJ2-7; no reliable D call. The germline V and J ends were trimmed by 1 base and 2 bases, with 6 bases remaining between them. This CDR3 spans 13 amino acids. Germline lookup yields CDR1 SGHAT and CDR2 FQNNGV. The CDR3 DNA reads TGTGCCAGCAGCTTAGGCAGTGCCTACGAGCAGTACTTC. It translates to CASSLGSAYEQYF.

The CDR3 DNA reads as TGCAGCGTGTTTGGAGGTATCGGTGAGCAGTTCTTC. It yields the protein CSVFGGIGEQFF. The chain uses TRBV29-1 and TRBJ2-1, with D perhaps TRBD2 (5 bases). Per germline, CDR1 SQVTM and CDR2 ANQGSEA. V shed 6 bases and J shed 9 bases, with 15 bases lying between them. The CDR3 has 12 residues.

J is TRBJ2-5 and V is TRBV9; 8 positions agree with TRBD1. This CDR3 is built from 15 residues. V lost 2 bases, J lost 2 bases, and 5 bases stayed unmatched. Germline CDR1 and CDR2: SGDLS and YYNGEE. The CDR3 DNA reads TGTGCCAGCAGCGTGGGGACAGGTTATCAAGAGACCCAGTACTTC. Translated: CASSVGTGYQETQYF.

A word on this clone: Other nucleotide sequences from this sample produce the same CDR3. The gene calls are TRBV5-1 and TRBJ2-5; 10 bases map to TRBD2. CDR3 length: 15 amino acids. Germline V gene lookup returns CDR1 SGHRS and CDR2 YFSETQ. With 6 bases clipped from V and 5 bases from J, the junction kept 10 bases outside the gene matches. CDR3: CASTPQRGGRETQYF. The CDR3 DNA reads TGCGCCAGCACCCCCCAGCGGGGGGGGCGGGAGACCCAGTACTTC.

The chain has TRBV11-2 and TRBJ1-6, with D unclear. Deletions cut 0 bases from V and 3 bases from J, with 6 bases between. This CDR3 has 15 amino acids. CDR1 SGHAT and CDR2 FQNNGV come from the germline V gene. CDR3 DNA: TGTGCCAGCAGCTTAGACGGCCTCTATAATTCACCCCTCCACTTT. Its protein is CASSLDGLYNSPLHF. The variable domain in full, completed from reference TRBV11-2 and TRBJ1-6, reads EAGVAQSPRYKIIEKRQSVAFWCNPISGHATLYWYQQILGQGPKLLIQFQNNGVVDDSQLPKDRFSAERLKGVDSTLKIQPAKLEDSAVYLCASSLDGLYNSPLHFGNGTRLTVT.

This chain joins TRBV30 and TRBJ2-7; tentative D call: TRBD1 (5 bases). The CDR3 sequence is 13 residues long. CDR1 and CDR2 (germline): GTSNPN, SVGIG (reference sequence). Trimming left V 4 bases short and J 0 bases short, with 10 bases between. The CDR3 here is CAWTRQNSYEQYF. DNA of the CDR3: TGTGCCTGGACCAGACAGAACTCCTACGAGCAGTACTTC.

CDR3 amino acids: CAWSPLTEAFF. The DNA for the CDR3 is TGTGCCTGGAGTCCCCTTACTGAAGCTTTCTTT. The genes are TRBV30 and TRBJ1-1; D call uncertain. Trimming left V 2 bases short and J 5 bases short, with 6 bases between. CDR1 is GTSNPN, CDR2 SVGIG, per germline (reference sequence). The CDR3 consists of 11 residues.

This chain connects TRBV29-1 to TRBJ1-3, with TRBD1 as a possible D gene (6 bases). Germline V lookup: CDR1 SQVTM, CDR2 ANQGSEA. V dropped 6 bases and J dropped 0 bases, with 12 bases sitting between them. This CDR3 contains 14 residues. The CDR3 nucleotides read TGCAGCGTGATGACAGGTTCCTCTGGAAACACCATATATTTT. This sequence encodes CSVMTGSSGNTIYF. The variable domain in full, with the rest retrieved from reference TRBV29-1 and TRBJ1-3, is SAVISQKPSRDICQRGTSLTIQCQVDSQVTMMFWYRQQPGQSLTLIATANQGSEATYESGFVIDKFPISRPNLTFSTLTVSNMSPEDSSIYLCSVMTGSSGNTIYFGEGSWLTVV.

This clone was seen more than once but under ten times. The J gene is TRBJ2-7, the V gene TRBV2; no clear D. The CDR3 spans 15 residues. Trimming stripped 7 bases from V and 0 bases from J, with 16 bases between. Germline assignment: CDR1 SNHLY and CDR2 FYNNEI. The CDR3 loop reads CASKAGRSSSYEQYF. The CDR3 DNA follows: TGTGCCAGCAAAGCTGGCCGGTCTAGCTCCTACGAGCAGTACTTC.

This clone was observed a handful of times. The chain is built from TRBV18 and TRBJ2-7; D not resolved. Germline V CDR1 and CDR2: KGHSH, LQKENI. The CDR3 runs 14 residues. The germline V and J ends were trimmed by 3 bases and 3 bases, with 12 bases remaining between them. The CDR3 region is CASSPKTTSYEQYF. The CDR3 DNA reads TGTGCCAGCTCACCTAAAACGACAAGCTACGAGCAGTACTTC. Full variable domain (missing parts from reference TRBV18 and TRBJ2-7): NAGVMQNPRHLVRRRGQEARLRCSPMKGHSHVYWYRQLPEEGLKFMVYLQKENIIDESGMPKERFSAEFPKEGPSILRIQQVVRGDSAAYFCASSPKTTSYEQYFGPGTRLTVT.

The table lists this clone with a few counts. The CDR3, as DNA: TGTGCCATCAGGACCGGGACTAGCGAGTCCGGGGAGCTGTTTTTT. It translates to CAIRTGTSESGELFF. The V and J genes are TRBV10-3 and TRBJ2-2; 10 bases fit TRBD2. The CDR3 contains 15 residues. Germline CDR1 and CDR2: ENHRY and SYGVKD. With 6 bases clipped from V and 6 bases from J, the junction kept 7 bases outside the gene matches.

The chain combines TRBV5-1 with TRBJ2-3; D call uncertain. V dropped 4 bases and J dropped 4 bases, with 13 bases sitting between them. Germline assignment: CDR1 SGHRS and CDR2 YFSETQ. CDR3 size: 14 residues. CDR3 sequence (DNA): TGCGCCAGCAGCCAGTCCCTTTCGGCAGATACGCAGTATTTT. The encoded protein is CASSQSLSADTQYF.

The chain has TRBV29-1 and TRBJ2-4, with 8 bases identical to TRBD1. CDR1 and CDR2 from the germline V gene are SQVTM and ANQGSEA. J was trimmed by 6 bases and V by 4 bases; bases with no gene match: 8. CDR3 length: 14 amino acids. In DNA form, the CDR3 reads TGCAGCGTTGGCGGAAGACAGGGGACAAACATTCAGTACTTC. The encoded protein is CSVGGRQGTNIQYF.

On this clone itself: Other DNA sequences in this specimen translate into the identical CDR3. CDR3 DNA: TGCAGCGTTGATGGAGTGAACACCGGGGAGCTGTTTTTT. Translating it yields CSVDGVNTGELFF. This chain links TRBV29-1 with TRBJ2-2; D ambiguous. From germline, CDR1 is SQVTM and CDR2 ANQGSEA. The CDR3 loop spans 13 amino acids. V was clipped by 3 bases and J by 1 base, with 6 bases between them.

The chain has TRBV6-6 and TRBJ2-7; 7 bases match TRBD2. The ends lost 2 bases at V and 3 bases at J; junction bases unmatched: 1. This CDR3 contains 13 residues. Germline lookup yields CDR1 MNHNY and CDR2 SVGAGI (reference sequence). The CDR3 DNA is TGTGCCAGCAGTTACAGGGAGGGCTACGAGCAGTACTTC. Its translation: CASSYREGYEQYF.

CDR3 DNA: TGCGCCAGCAGCTTGGATAGGTCGAACACCGGGGAGCTGTTTTTT. Its protein is CASSLDRSNTGELFF. The chain has TRBV5-1 and TRBJ2-2; no clear D. Trimming took off 0 bases at V and 0 bases at J, with 6 bases between the two ends. The CDR3 consists of 15 residues. The germline V gene encodes CDR1 SGHRS and CDR2 YFSETQ.

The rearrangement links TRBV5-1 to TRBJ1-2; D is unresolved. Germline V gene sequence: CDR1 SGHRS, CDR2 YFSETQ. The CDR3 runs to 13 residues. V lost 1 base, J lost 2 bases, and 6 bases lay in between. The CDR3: CASSLSPNYGYTF. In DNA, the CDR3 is TGCGCCAGCAGCTTGTCGCCAAACTATGGCTACACCTTC.

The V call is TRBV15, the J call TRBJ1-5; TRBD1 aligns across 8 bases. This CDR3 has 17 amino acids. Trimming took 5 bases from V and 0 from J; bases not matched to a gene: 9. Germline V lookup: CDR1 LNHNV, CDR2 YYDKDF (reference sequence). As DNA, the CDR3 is TGTGCCACCAGCGGGGGACGGACAGGGCTTAGCAATCAGCCCCAGCATTTT. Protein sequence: CATSGGRTGLSNQPQHF.

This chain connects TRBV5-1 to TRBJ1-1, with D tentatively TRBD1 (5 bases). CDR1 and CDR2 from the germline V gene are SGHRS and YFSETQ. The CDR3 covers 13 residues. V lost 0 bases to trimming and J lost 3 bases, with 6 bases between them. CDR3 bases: TGCGCCAGCAGCTTGGGCAGGGACACTGAAGCTTTCTTT. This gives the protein CASSLGRDTEAFF.

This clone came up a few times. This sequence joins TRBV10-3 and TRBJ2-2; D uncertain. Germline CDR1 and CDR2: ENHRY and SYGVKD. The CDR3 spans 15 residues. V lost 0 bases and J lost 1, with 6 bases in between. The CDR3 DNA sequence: TGTGCCATCAGTGAGTCTGTACAGAACACCGGGGAGCTGTTTTTT. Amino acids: CAISESVQNTGELFF.

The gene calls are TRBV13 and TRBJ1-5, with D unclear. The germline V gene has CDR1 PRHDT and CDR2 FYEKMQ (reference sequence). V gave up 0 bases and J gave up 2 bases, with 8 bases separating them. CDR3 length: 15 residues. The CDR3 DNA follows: TGTGCCAGCAGCTTAGGAGGGCGCGGCAATCAGCCCCAGCATTTT. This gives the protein CASSLGGRGNQPQHF.

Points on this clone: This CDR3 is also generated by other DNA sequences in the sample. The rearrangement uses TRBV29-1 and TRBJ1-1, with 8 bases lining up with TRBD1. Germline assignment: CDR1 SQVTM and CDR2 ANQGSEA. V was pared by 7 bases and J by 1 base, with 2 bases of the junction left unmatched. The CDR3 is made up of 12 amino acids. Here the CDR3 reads CSGGQGNTEAFF. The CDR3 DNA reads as TGCAGCGGTGGACAGGGGAACACTGAAGCTTTCTTT.

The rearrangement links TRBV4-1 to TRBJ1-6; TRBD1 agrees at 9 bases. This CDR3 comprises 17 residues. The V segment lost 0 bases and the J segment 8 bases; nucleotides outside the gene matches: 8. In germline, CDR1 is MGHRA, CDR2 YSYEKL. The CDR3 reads CASSQESPGQGDSPLHF. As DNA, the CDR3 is TGCGCCAGCAGCCAAGAGTCTCCGGGACAGGGAGATTCACCCCTCCACTTT.

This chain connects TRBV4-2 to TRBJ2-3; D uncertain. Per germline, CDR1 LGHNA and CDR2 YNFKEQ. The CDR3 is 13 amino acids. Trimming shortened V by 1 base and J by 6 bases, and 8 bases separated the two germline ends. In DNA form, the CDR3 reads TGTGCCAGCAGCCAAGCGTCCAAGGATACGCAGTATTTT. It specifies CASSQASKDTQYF.

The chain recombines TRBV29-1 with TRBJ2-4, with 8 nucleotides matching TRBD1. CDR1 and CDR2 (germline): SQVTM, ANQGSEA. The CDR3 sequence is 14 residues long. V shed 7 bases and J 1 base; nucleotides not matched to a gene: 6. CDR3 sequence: CSASTGAAKNIQYF. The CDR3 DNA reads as TGCAGCGCCTCGACAGGGGCGGCCAAAAACATTCAGTACTTC.